This entry concerns a single T cell receptor beta chain. Its antigen is as yet unknown. The trim removed 10 bases at V and 4 bases at J, leaving 10 bases unmatched. Germline-derived CDR1 and CDR2 are WSHSY and SAAADI. This CDR3 has 15 residues. This record belongs to a study of cytomegalovirus exposure and HLA in healthy donors. Amplification used 60 Vbeta primers and 13 Jbeta primers. Measured with immunoSEQ multiplex PCR; TCRdb has only the in-frame clones, and not every one. The data contain about 130,000 clones, roughly 79% of them singletons. Study results and limitations: Rare TCR sequences dominated, though some public TCRs recurred in many donors. Cytomegalovirus association was assigned to over 150 TCR beta chains. The later analysis indicated that the majority of CMV-associated TCR beta chains appeared HLA-restricted.

Sequenced input: PBMCs. The chain carries TRBV10-2 and TRBJ2-2; 9 bases align to TRBD2. This sequence originates from a woman in her thirties or forties in good health and CMV-seronegative. The CDR3 region is CATSGGGDGTGELFF. CDR3 coding DNA: TGCGCCACCAGCGGCGGGGGGGATGGCACCGGGGAGCTGTTTTTT.